Below, 21 T cell receptor beta chains from the same sample are listed, as sequenced in a study of CD8+CD57+ T cells in acquired aplastic anemia. Those patients picked for sequencing had displayed CD8+CD57+ cell expansion on flow cytometry. Profiling that covered TCR beta VDJ and CDR3 relied on genomic DNA as its template. Each CDR3 protein is one row after TCRdb ran MiXCR on the reads. The table lists about 260,000 distinct CDR3 sequences, 82% of them singletons. The sequenced sample was sorted CD4+, CD8+, or CD8+CD57+ T cells (not recorded which) from PBMCs. The receptors come from a human donor with aplastic anemia.

This clonotype was seen just once. The V and J genes are TRBV7-8 and TRBJ2-7; a possible D gene is TRBD2 (6 bases). Per germline, CDR1 SGHVS and CDR2 FQNEAQ. The CDR3 loop spans 14 amino acids. The V gene lost 0 bases and the J gene lost 7 bases, with 13 bases spanning the gap. The chain's CDR3 is CASSLAGGHGEQYF. As DNA, the CDR3 is TGTGCCAGCAGCTTAGCGGGAGGTCACGGTGAGCAGTACTTC.

This clonotype was counted a few times. This rearrangement joins TRBV13 to TRBJ2-1, with D perhaps matching TRBD1 (7 bases). The CDR3 is 13 amino acids. Germline V CDR1 and CDR2: PRHDT, FYEKMQ (reference sequence). V dropped 5 bases and J dropped 8 bases, with 13 bases sitting between them. The CDR3 reads CASSAGGIHEQFF. For the CDR3, the DNA is TGTGCCAGCAGCGCAGGGGGGATCCATGAGCAGTTCTTC.

This chain joins TRBV9 and TRBJ2-3, with a weak D call TRBD1 (6 bases). Germline CDR1 SGDLS, CDR2 YYNGEE. The length of the CDR3 is 14 residues. V shed 7 bases and J shed 14 bases, with 26 bases lying between them. The CDR3, as DNA: TGTGCCAGCGGAGTAGCTGGGGGCCTTCAGTACTTGTATTTT. Its translation is CASGVAGGLQYLYF.

Concerning this clonotype: At one end, the junction sequence differs from germline, possibly due to a read error. This chain connects TRBV7-9 to TRBJ2-5; D is unclear. Germline lookup yields CDR1 SEHNR and CDR2 FQNEAQ (reference sequence). The CDR3 runs 14 residues. The CDR3 region has the DNA TGTGCCAGCAGCAGAGCGTCCAGCCACGAGACCCACTACTTC. Translating gives CASSRASSHETHYF.

The chain carries TRBV29-1 and TRBJ2-7; D is unresolved. The germline gives CDR1 SQVTM, CDR2 ANQGSEA. CDR3 length: 16 amino acids. Between the trimmed V and J ends, which lost 2 bases and 2 bases, there was a span of 19 bases. This CDR3 is CSVELPSAPRTYEQYF. The CDR3, as DNA: TGCAGCGTTGAACTCCCCTCGGCTCCGAGGACCTACGAGCAGTACTTC.

The chain carries TRBV7-9 and TRBJ1-5; D call uncertain. This CDR3 is built from 15 residues. From germline, CDR1 is SEHNR and CDR2 FQNEAQ (reference sequence). The V and J ends lost 5 bases and 14 bases respectively, with 25 bases between them. CDR3 protein: CASSVGSARSRPEHF. The CDR3 DNA follows: TGTGCCAGCAGCGTAGGGTCCGCCCGAAGTCGGCCTGAGCATTTT.

The chain couples TRBV7-8 to TRBJ2-3; the D gene is possibly TRBD2 (5 bases). Trimming pared 0 bases from V and 12 bases from J, leaving 16 bases between. Germline CDR1 reads SGHVS; CDR2 reads FQNEAQ. This CDR3 is built from 14 residues. CDR3 sequence: CASSLAGDPTTQYF. CDR3 coding DNA: TGTGCCAGCAGCTTAGCGGGAGACCCCACAACCCAGTATTTT.

The chain couples TRBV7-3 to TRBJ2-7, with TRBD2 as a possible D gene (6 bases). V lost 7 bases and J 4 bases, leaving 29 bases between the germline ends. The CDR3 is 18 amino acids. Germline lookup yields CDR1 SGHTA and CDR2 FQGTGA. CDR3 region: CASTFHPDGTALSYEQYV. DNA of the CDR3: TGTGCCAGCACCTTTCATCCAGACGGGACTGCCCTTTCATACGAGCAGTACGTC.

V usage is TRBV9 and J usage is TRBJ2-5, with D unresolved. CDR3 length equals 11 residues. The V gene lost 1 base and the J gene lost 5 bases, with 3 bases spanning the gap. The V gene's germline CDR1 is SGDLS and CDR2 YYNGEE. Here the CDR3 reads CASSVSETQYF. For the CDR3, the DNA is TGTGCCAGCAGCGTATCGGAGACCCAGTACTTC.

Concerning this clonotype: Compared with germline, one end of the junction differs, possibly owing to a read error. The chain employs TRBV7-9 and TRBJ2-5; no clear D. Per the germline V gene, CDR1 is SEHNR and CDR2 is FQNEAQ (reference sequence). The CDR3 is made up of 14 amino acids. The CDR3 DNA reads TGTGCCACCAGCAGAGGCCCCGGCGAGGAGATTCAGTACTTC. This translates into CATSRGPGEEIQYF. Using reference TRBV7-9 and TRBJ2-5 for the parts outside the CDR3, the full variable domain is DTGVSQNPRHKITKRGQNVTFRCDPISEHNRLYWYRQTLGQGPEFLTYFQNEAQLEKSRLLSDRFSAERPKGSFSTLEIQRTEQGDSAMYLCATSRGPGEEIQYFGPGTRLLVL.

The chain recombines TRBV12-3 or TRBV12-4 with TRBJ2-7, with 7 bases lining up with TRBD1. The V segment lost 6 bases and the J segment 5 bases; nucleotides outside the gene matches: 10. The CDR3 totals 14 residues. This chain's CDR3 is CASRQQGVGNEQYF. CDR3 bases: TGTGCCAGCAGGCAGCAGGGGGTGGGAAACGAGCAGTACTTC.

The rearrangement uses TRBV5-6 and TRBJ2-7; D is undetermined. V lost 0 bases to trimming and J lost 2 bases, with 6 bases between them. Germline-derived CDR1 and CDR2 are SGHDT and YYEEEE. The CDR3 extends over 13 amino acids. Written as DNA, the CDR3 is TGTGCCAGCAGCTTGGAGATTACCTACGAGCAGTACTTC. Protein sequence: CASSLEITYEQYF.

This clonotype was counted a single time. The chain joins TRBV7-9 to TRBJ2-1, with unresolved D. Germline CDR1 SEHNR, CDR2 FQNEAQ (reference sequence). This CDR3 has 16 amino acids. The V gene lost 4 bases and the J gene lost 8 bases, with 21 bases spanning the gap. The CDR3 sequence is CASSYERSDGQDEQFF. CDR3 in DNA: TGTGCCAGCAGCTATGAAAGAAGCGACGGTCAGGATGAGCAGTTCTTC.

About this clonotype itself: A junction end diverges from the germline sequence, so it may reflect a read error. This chain links TRBV7-2 with TRBJ2-3; possible D gene TRBD2, 5 bases. In germline, CDR1 is SGHTA, CDR2 FQGNSA. The CDR3 contains 14 residues. The CDR3 spells CASSFQGGRDSHEF. Written as DNA, the CDR3 is TGTGCCAGCAGCTTTCAAGGAGGCCGCGATAGCCATGAGTTT.

This clonotype was seen a few times. The rearrangement joins TRBV7-8 to TRBJ1-2; D is unclear. V lost 3 bases and J 5 bases, leaving 19 bases between the germline ends. Germline V gives CDR1 SGHVS, CDR2 FQNEAQ. This CDR3 region has 16 residues. The CDR3 protein is CASSLEPDGLVYGYTF. The CDR3 region has the DNA TGTGCCAGCAGCTTGGAGCCAGACGGGCTCGTATATGGCTACACCTTC.

The V and J genes are TRBV2 and TRBJ1-1; perhaps TRBD1 as D (6 bases). This CDR3 comprises 14 residues. Germline loops: CDR1 SNHLY, CDR2 FYNNEI. V was pared by 3 bases and J by 5 bases, with 13 bases between. CDR3 residues: CASSDGGRGTEAFF. Written as DNA, the CDR3 is TGTGCCAGCAGTGATGGGGGGCGAGGTACTGAAGCTTTCTTT.

The V gene is TRBV7-3, the J gene TRBJ2-3, with D possibly TRBD2 on 5 matching bases. V gave up 5 bases and J gave up 9 bases, with 21 bases separating them. The CDR3 is 15 amino acids. The germline V gene encodes CDR1 SGHTA and CDR2 FQGTGA. The DNA of the CDR3 is TGTGCCAGCAGCCCAACGAGGACCTGGGGAGAGACGCAGTATTTT. The encoded protein is CASSPTRTWGETQYF. The variable domain in full, with the rest retrieved from reference TRBV7-3 and TRBJ2-3, is GAGVSQTPSNKVTEKGKYVELRCDPISGHTALYWYRQSLGQGPEFLIYFQGTGAADDSGLPNDRFFAVRPEGSVSTLKIQRTERGDSAVYLCASSPTRTWGETQYFGPGTRLTVL.

This rearrangement joins TRBV15 to TRBJ1-1; 9 positions agree with TRBD1. The germline V gene encodes CDR1 LNHNV and CDR2 YYDKDF (reference sequence). The CDR3 totals 14 residues. V gave up 1 base and J gave up 7 bases; unmatched junction bases: 4. The CDR3 loop is CATSRVGQGFEAFF. Written as DNA, the CDR3 is TGTGCCACCAGCAGAGTTGGACAGGGGTTTGAAGCTTTCTTT.

This chain links TRBV5-1 with TRBJ2-3; no reliable D call. CDR1 and CDR2 (germline): SGHRS, YFSETQ. The CDR3 covers 13 residues. With 0 bases removed from V and 11 bases from J, the gap between germline ends came to 13 bases. The CDR3 DNA is TGCGCCAGCAGCTTGGCCGGCGCCTACAAGCAGTATTTT. Translating it yields CASSLAGAYKQYF.

This chain connects TRBV11-2 to TRBJ2-7; TRBD1 aligns across 7 bases. V shed 4 bases, J shed 2 bases, and the junction held 8 bases outside the gene matches. Germline V gives CDR1 SGHAT, CDR2 FQNNGV. The CDR3 sequence is 15 residues long. CDR3 amino acids: CASSSRGGPTYEQYF. CDR3 nucleotides: TGTGCCAGCAGCTCTAGAGGGGGCCCTACCTACGAGCAGTACTTC.

V usage is TRBV7-8 and J usage is TRBJ2-7; D is unresolved. The V gene's germline CDR1 is SGHVS and CDR2 FQNEAQ. The CDR3 is 13 amino acids. The DNA of the CDR3 is TGTGCCAGCAGCTTAGCGGGCGGTCCCCATACGCAGGTC. As protein: CASSLAGGPHTQV.